This T cell receptor (beta chain) was observed in a study of somatic mutations in cytotoxic T cells in rheumatoid arthritis. Only in-frame clones appear in the TCRdb table, and some are missing; sequencing was by immunoSEQ multiplex PCR. There are about 18,000 clones in the sample; almost 85% occur only once, and 8.9% lies in the top ten. In germline, CDR1 is MNHEY, CDR2 SMNVEV (reference sequence). Trimming removed 0 bases from V and 2 bases from J, with 7 bases in between. The CDR3 sequence is 14 residues long. In its sample, this clone was seen once. The receptor was derived from an adult with rheumatoid arthritis. The chain has TRBV27 and TRBJ1-1; D call uncertain. The material sequenced was CD8+ T cells sorted from blood. CDR3 loop: CASSLSTLNTEAFF. The CDR3 DNA is TGTGCCAGCAGTTTATCGACACTTAACACTGAAGCTTTCTTT.